This is a list of T cell receptor beta chains from one sample in a study of T cell repertoires in cytomegalovirus infection. TCRdb passed the reads through MiXCR, listing each CDR3 protein once. The sample holds almost 90,000 distinct CDR3 sequences; 29% are singletons and the top ten take about 72%. Their antigen targets remain unknown. The specimen comprised CD8+ T cells from cultured PBMCs, sampled from culture after CMV antigen stimulation. These receptors originate from a human donor in good health (CMV status not recorded). Some clones in this sample may be carry-over from other donors' samples. CDR3s include the opening cysteine and the closing phenylalanine or tryptophan. The order of the fields is clone size, J gene, D gene, V gene, CDR3 protein, CDR3 DNA. A D gene is named only where the DNA matches it firmly. Not every row has a clone size; where given, it reads once, few, many or a size class.

size: many
J: TRBJ2-5
D: NA
V: TRBV7-6
CDR3: CASSLRRRETQYF
DNA: TGTGCCAGCAGCTTAAGGCGGAGGGAGACCCAGTACTTC

size: many
J: TRBJ1-2
D: NA
V: TRBV29-1
CDR3: CSVVLWDGSYGYTF
DNA: TGCAGCGTTGTCCTCTGGGACGGGTCCTATGGCTACACCTTC

size: NA
J: TRBJ2-7
D: NA
V: TRBV2
CDR3: CASSEAPYEQYF
DNA: TGTGCCAGCAGTGAAGCGCCCTACGAGCAGTACTTC

size: NA
J: TRBJ2-3
D: TRBD2
V: TRBV20-1
CDR3: CSATGLANFPDTQYF
DNA: TGCAGTGCTACCGGACTAGCGAACTTCCCAGATACGCAGTATTTT

size: NA
J: TRBJ1-2
D: NA
V: TRBV7-2
CDR3: CASSLVRASSEYGYTF
DNA: TGTGCCAGCAGCTTAGTTAGGGCCAGCTCCGAGTATGGCTACACCTTC

size: NA
J: TRBJ2-3
D: TRBD2
V: TRBV12-3/TRBV12-4
CDR3: CASSLRAGDSTDTQYF
DNA: TGTGCCAGCAGTTTAAGGGCGGGGGATAGCACAGATACGCAGTATTTT

size: NA
J: TRBJ2-5
D: TRBD1
V: TRBV7-6
CDR3: CASSLGQGIFQETQYF
DNA: TGTGCCAGCAGCTTAGGACAGGGGATTTTCCAAGAGACCCAGTACTTC

size: NA
J: TRBJ1-2
D: NA
V: TRBV6-4
CDR3: CASTENYGYTF
DNA: TGTGCCAGCACTGAAAACTATGGCTACACCTTC

size: NA
J: TRBJ2-7
D: NA
V: TRBV4-1
CDR3: CASSQGTTGAYEQYF
DNA: TGCGCCAGCAGCCAAGGGACGACAGGAGCCTACGAGCAGTACTTC

size: NA
J: TRBJ2-1
D: NA
V: TRBV7-2
CDR3: CASSLGKYSLYNEQFF
DNA: TGTGCCAGCAGCTTAGGAAAGTACAGCCTCTACAATGAGCAGTTCTTC

size: many
J: TRBJ2-3
D: NA
V: TRBV18
CDR3: CASSSTDTQYF
DNA: TGTGCCAGCTCTAGCACAGATACGCAGTATTTT

size: many
J: TRBJ1-1
D: TRBD1
V: TRBV4-2
CDR3: CASSQLPKGDRVGTEAFF
DNA: TGTGCCAGCAGCCAACTCCCCAAAGGGGACAGGGTCGGGACTGAAGCTTTCTTT

size: many
J: TRBJ2-7
D: NA
V: TRBV5-1
CDR3: CASSPGFYEQYF
DNA: TGCGCCAGCAGCCCAGGGTTCTACGAGCAGTACTTC

size: few
J: TRBJ1-5
D: NA
V: TRBV27
CDR3: CASSWGGINQPQHF
DNA: TGTGCCAGCAGTTGGGGGGGGATTAATCAACCCCAGCATTTT

size: NA
J: TRBJ2-7
D: TRBD1
V: TRBV27
CDR3: CASSEGTASYEQYF
DNA: TGTGCCAGCAGTGAAGGGACAGCCTCCTACGAGCAGTACTTC

size: many
J: TRBJ2-1
D: TRBD2
V: TRBV7-6
CDR3: CASSGLAGVDNEQFF
DNA: TGTGCCAGCAGCGGACTAGCGGGGGTAGACAATGAGCAGTTCTTC

size: many
J: TRBJ2-7
D: TRBD2
V: TRBV7-8
CDR3: CASSSTSGVAREQYF
DNA: TGTGCCAGCAGTTCGACTAGCGGGGTCGCGCGGGAGCAGTACTTC

size: many
J: TRBJ2-3
D: TRBD2
V: TRBV7-6
CDR3: CASSRPSGGSSDTQYF
DNA: TGTGCCAGCAGTCGTCCTAGCGGGGGGAGCTCAGATACGCAGTATTTT

size: NA
J: TRBJ1-2
D: NA
V: TRBV11-2
CDR3: CASSPTGPYGYTF
DNA: TGTGCCAGCAGCCCGACAGGACCATATGGCTACACCTTC

size: few
J: TRBJ1-2
D: NA
V: TRBV11-3
CDR3: CASSLVVLFITGVDWRTGPYGYTF
DNA: TGTGCCAGCAGCTTAGTGGTGCTTTTCATAACCGGAGTCGATTGGAGAACAGGACCCTATGGCTACACCTTC

size: many
J: TRBJ2-7
D: TRBD1
V: TRBV7-6
CDR3: CASSLYQGVSYEQYF
DNA: TGTGCCAGCAGCTTATATCAGGGGGTTTCCTACGAGCAGTACTTC

size: many
J: TRBJ1-1
D: NA
V: TRBV6-1
CDR3: CASSETGGDTEAFF
DNA: TGTGCCAGCAGTGAAACTGGCGGTGACACTGAAGCTTTCTTT

size: NA
J: TRBJ2-7
D: NA
V: TRBV6-6
CDR3: CATQGGFSYEQYF
DNA: TGTGCCACTCAGGGGGGGTTTTCCTACGAGCAGTACTTC

size: few
J: TRBJ2-7
D: NA
V: TRBV2
CDR3: CASSDLDRSYEQYF
DNA: TGTGCCAGCAGTGATCTCGACAGATCCTACGAGCAGTACTTC

size: NA
J: TRBJ1-5
D: NA
V: TRBV19
CDR3: CASRGASDRPQHF
DNA: TGTGCCAGTAGGGGGGCCTCGGATAGGCCCCAGCATTTT

size: NA
J: TRBJ2-7
D: TRBD1
V: TRBV27
CDR3: CASSPRDRVYEQYF
DNA: TGTGCCAGCAGTCCTCGGGACAGGGTTTACGAGCAGTACTTC

size: few
J: TRBJ2-7
D: NA
V: TRBV11-2
CDR3: CASRGTGPEQYF
DNA: TGTGCCAGCAGAGGAACAGGCCCCGAGCAGTACTTC